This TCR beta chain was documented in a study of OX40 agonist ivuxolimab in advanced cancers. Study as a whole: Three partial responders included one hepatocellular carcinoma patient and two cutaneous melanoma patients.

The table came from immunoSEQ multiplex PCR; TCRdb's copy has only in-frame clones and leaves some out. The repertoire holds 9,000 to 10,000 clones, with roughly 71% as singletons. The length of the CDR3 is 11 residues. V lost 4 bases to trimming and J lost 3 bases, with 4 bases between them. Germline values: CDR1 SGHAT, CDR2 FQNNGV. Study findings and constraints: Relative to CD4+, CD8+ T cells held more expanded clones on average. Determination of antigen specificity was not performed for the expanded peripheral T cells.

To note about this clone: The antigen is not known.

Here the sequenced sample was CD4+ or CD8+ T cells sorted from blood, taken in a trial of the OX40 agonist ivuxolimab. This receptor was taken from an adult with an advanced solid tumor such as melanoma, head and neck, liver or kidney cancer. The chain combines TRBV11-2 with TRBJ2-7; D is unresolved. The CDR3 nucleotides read TGTGCCAGCAGCTCGAACTACGAGCAGTACTTC. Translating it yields CASSSNYEQYF.